What follows is one TCR beta chain and its context. As originally analysed: Cell counts per sample came from amplifying reference gene primers. Assay used: immunoSEQ multiplex PCR; TCRdb lists only in-frame clones, some missing. V and J calls and clone size are copied from that table; D and trimming were computed from the DNA. The sample includes around 310,000 clones, around 90% of them seen just once. CDR1 and CDR2 from the germline V gene are SEHNR and FQNEAQ (reference sequence). CDR3 length: 15 residues. V lost 5 bases to trimming and J lost 1 base, with 13 bases between them. The data were obtained in a study of blood T cell repertoires in COVID-19.

The gene calls are TRBV7-9 and TRBJ2-3; D might be TRBD2 (5 bases). The sequenced sample consisted of peripheral blood. This sequence was found in a woman between 40 and 50 years old with COVID-19, enrolled during active disease. The CDR3 coding sequence is TGTGCCAGCAGCCTAGATGGGGAGCGCACAGATACGCAGTATTTT. Translating it yields CASSLDGERTDTQYF.